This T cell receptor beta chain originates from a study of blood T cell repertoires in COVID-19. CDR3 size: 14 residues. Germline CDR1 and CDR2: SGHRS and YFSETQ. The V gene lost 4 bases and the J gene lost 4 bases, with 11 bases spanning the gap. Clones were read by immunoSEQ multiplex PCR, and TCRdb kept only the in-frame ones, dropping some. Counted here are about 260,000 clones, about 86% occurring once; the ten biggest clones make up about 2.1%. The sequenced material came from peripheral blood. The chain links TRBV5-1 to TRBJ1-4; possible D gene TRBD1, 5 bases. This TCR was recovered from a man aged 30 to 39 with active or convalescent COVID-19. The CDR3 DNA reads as TGCGCCAGCAGCCCCGACAGAAATAATGAAAAACTGTTTTTT. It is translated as CASSPDRNNEKLFF.